This T cell receptor (beta chain) was captured in a study of blood T cell repertoires in COVID-19. Study as a whole: T cells, B-cell-depleted T cells, or PBMCs supplied cDNA or gDNA.

Generated by immunoSEQ multiplex PCR, the TCRdb table keeps only in-frame clones and is missing some. In the table there are roughly 110,000 clones, about nine tenths of which are singletons. The table lists this clone with a count of one. The germline V gene has CDR1 SGHAT and CDR2 FQNNGV. The CDR3 sequence is 12 residues long. The V end was cut by 8 bases, the J end by 5 bases, with 13 bases between. The sample was peripheral blood. This chain links TRBV11-2 with TRBJ2-7; D may be TRBD1 (5 bases). The sequence derives from a man aged 50-60 years with active or convalescent COVID-19. In DNA form, the CDR3 reads TGTGCCAGCGGAGTGCTCAGGGACGAGCAGTACTTC. It translates to CASGVLRDEQYF. Full variable domain (missing parts from reference TRBV11-2 and TRBJ2-7): EAGVAQSPRYKIIEKRQSVAFWCNPISGHATLYWYQQILGQGPKLLIQFQNNGVVDDSQLPKDRFSAERLKGVDSTLKIQPAKLEDSAVYLCASGVLRDEQYFGPGTRLTVT.